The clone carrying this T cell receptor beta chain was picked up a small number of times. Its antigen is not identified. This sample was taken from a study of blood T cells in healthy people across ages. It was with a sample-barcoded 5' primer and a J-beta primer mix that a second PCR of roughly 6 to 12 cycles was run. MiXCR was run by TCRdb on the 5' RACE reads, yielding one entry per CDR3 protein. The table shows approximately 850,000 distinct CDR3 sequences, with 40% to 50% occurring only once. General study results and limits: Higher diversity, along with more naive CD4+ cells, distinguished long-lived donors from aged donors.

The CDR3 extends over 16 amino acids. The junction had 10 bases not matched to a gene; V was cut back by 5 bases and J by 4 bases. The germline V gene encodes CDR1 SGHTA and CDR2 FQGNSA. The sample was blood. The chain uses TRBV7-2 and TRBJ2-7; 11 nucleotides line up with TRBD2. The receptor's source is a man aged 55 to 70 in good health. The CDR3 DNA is TGTGCCAGCAGCCCTTCTCTAGCGGGGGGAACGTACGAGCAGTACTTC. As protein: CASSPSLAGGTYEQYF.